This paragraph covers one T cell receptor (beta chain) sequence. The sample is drawn from a study of metastatic and nonmetastatic thyroid tumors. TCRdb re-called the PCR reads through MiXCR. The sample shows approximately 17,000 clones, 25% to 35% of them seen only once. All patients were treatment-naive before thyroid surgery. The CDR3 runs to 17 residues. Trimming left V 1 base short and J 2 bases short, with 15 bases between. Germline V gives CDR1 MGHDK, CDR2 SYGVNS. Input material: tumor tissue. This receptor was obtained from a female donor with papillary thyroid cancer or a benign thyroid nodule (not recorded which). Some clones in this sample may be carry-over from other donors' samples. The genes are TRBV25-1 and TRBJ2-1; D may match TRBD1 or TRBD2 (5 bases each). The CDR3 here is CASSESWMGDTYNEQFF. The CDR3 bases are TGTGCCAGCAGTGAATCGTGGATGGGGGATACCTACAATGAGCAGTTCTTC.